Following are 27 T cell receptor beta chains from one sample sequenced in a study of T-cell memory formation after mild COVID-19. TCRdb passed the 5' RACE reads through MiXCR, listing each CDR3 protein once. The sample includes about 350,000 distinct CDR3 sequences, roughly an eighth seen only once; the top ten take 22%. The sample comprised PBMCs or a T cell subset sorted from them (not recorded which). These receptor sequences come from a man between 18 and 29 years old who had mild COVID-19 (a few samples of this study predate the infection). Cell type and time point are not known.

This clonotype was counted many times. Its ends do not fully match the called genes, so a read error is possible. The chain has TRBV7-7 and TRBJ2-2; D unclear. The CDR3 runs 13 residues. Per germline, CDR1 SSHAT and CDR2 FNYEAQ (reference sequence). CDR3 sequence (DNA): TGTGCTAGCAGCTTAGACGGCACCGGGGAGCTGTTTTTT. Translated, it gives CASSLDGTGELFF.

The J gene is TRBJ2-3, the V gene TRBV6-4, with D possibly matching TRBD2 (6 bases). V was clipped by 5 bases and J by 7 bases, with 19 bases between them. The germline gives CDR1 MRHNA, CDR2 SNTAGT. The CDR3 is made up of 15 amino acids. CDR3 residues: CASSPRAGTGNTQYF. CDR3 bases: TGTGCCAGCAGTCCGCGAGCCGGGACTGGAAATACGCAGTATTTT.

This clonotype showed up just a few times. The chain employs TRBV7-2 and TRBJ2-5, with 10 bases that match TRBD1. The CDR3 consists of 15 residues. V shed 4 bases and J 5 bases; nucleotides not matched to a gene: 7. Per germline, CDR1 SGHTA and CDR2 FQGNSA. This CDR3 is CASSSRDRGWETQYF. As DNA, the CDR3 is TGTGCCAGCAGCTCCCGGGACAGGGGATGGGAGACCCAGTACTTC.

This clonotype was seen at least ten times. This sequence joins TRBV2 and TRBJ2-7; D is uncertain. There are 13 residues in the CDR3. Trimming took 0 bases from V and 2 from J, leaving 5 bases between them. Germline V lookup: CDR1 SNHLY, CDR2 FYNNEI. The CDR3 coding sequence is TGTGCCAGCAGTGAAGCGCTCCCCTACGAGCAGTACGTC. It yields the protein CASSEALPYEQYV.

V usage is TRBV7-3 and J usage is TRBJ1-1; D gene ambiguous. The germline V gene encodes CDR1 SGHTA and CDR2 FQGTGA. CDR3 length equals 13 residues. Trimming left V 6 bases short and J 2 bases short, with 10 bases between. CDR3 sequence (DNA): TGTGCCAGCAGTTCCTCCCCTAACACTGAAGCTTTCTTT. Translating it yields CASSSSPNTEAFF. The full variable domain, its missing parts supplied by reference TRBV7-3 and TRBJ1-1, is GAGVSQTPSNKVTEKGKYVELRCDPISGHTALYWYRQSLGQGPEFLIYFQGTGAADDSGLPNDRFFAVRPEGSVSTLKIQRTERGDSAVYLCASSSSPNTEAFFGQGTRLTVV.

The chain recombines TRBV7-2 with TRBJ1-2; no clear D gene. This CDR3 comprises 13 residues. Trimming took off 5 bases at V and 4 bases at J, with 11 bases between the two ends. Germline lookup yields CDR1 SGHTA and CDR2 FQGNSA. The CDR3 here is CASSPPRAYGYTF. The CDR3 DNA reads as TGTGCCAGCAGCCCGCCCCGGGCCTATGGCTACACCTTC.

The chain links TRBV4-1 to TRBJ1-1; the D gene is possibly TRBD1 (5 bases). The germline CDR1 and CDR2 sequences are MGHRA and YSYEKL. Trimming took 3 bases from V and 1 from J, leaving 9 bases between them. This CDR3 region has 14 residues. The CDR3 region is CASSHWQGNTEAFF. In DNA form, the CDR3 reads TGCGCCAGCAGCCATTGGCAGGGGAACACTGAAGCTTTCTTT.

For the CDR3, the DNA is TGTGCCAGCAGCCTCGGGCCAGCGAAACTGTTTTTT. Protein: CASSLGPAKLFF. The chain has TRBV7-9 and TRBJ1-4; D unresolved. The germline CDR1 and CDR2 sequences are SEHNR and FQNEAQ (reference sequence). The CDR3 runs 12 residues. V lost 5 bases and J lost 11, with 12 bases in between.

This clonotype was detected ten times or more. The chain employs TRBV5-1 and TRBJ2-2; D assignment may be TRBD1 or TRBD2 (5 bases each). Trimming left V 3 bases short and J 5 bases short, with 8 bases between. The germline gives CDR1 SGHRS, CDR2 YFSETQ. The CDR3 length is 13 residues. The CDR3 DNA is TGCGCCAGCAGCTGGGGGTCGACCGGGGAGCTGTTTTTT. Translation gives CASSWGSTGELFF.

This clonotype was counted between two and nine times. The genes are TRBV7-9 and TRBJ2-1, with no clear D. Germline values: CDR1 SEHNR, CDR2 FQNEAQ (reference sequence). Trimming left V 5 bases short and J 9 bases short, with 14 bases between. This CDR3 is 13 amino acids long. CDR3 DNA: TGTGCCAGCAGCCCCCCCGGGTCGGGTGAGCAGTTCTTC. Protein: CASSPPGSGEQFF.

This clonotype was detected only a few times. The CDR3 sequence: CASSLGWGLAGNEQFF. The CDR3 DNA follows: TGCGCCAGCAGCTTGGGATGGGGACTAGCGGGAAATGAGCAGTTCTTC. V and J are TRBV5-1 and TRBJ2-1, with 13 bases fitting TRBD2. Germline V gives CDR1 SGHRS, CDR2 YFSETQ. The CDR3 sequence is 16 residues long. The V gene end was trimmed by 0 bases and the J gene end by 7 bases; junction bases not matched to a gene: 4. The full variable domain, completed using reference TRBV5-1 and TRBJ2-1, is KAGVTQTPRYLIKTRGQQVTLSCSPISGHRSVSWYQQTPGQGLQFLFEYFSETQRNKGNFPGRFSGRQFSNSRSEMNVSTLELGDSALYLCASSLGWGLAGNEQFFGPGTRLTVL.

The V call is TRBV29-1, the J call TRBJ1-2, with TRBD1 matching 12 bases. Germline CDR1 reads SQVTM; CDR2 reads ANQGSEA. The V and J ends lost 6 bases and 4 bases, in that order; junction bases with no gene match: 12. The CDR3 loop spans 16 amino acids. Written as DNA, the CDR3 is TGCAGCGTGCGACCGGGACAGGGGGCCAGTACCTATGGCTACACCTTC. Translated: CSVRPGQGASTYGYTF.

This chain links TRBV29-1 with TRBJ2-2; D might be TRBD1 (6 bases). Germline CDR1 is SQVTM and CDR2 is ANQGSEA. There are 15 residues in the CDR3. V lost 2 bases and J 6 bases, leaving 16 bases between the germline ends. CDR3 in DNA: TGCAGCGTTGAAAGGGACAAGGCAGGTCCCGGGGAGCTGTTTTTT. This codes for CSVERDKAGPGELFF.

CDR3: CASMPIQISEEAFF. CDR3 nucleotides: TGTGCCAGCATGCCTATTCAAATCTCGGAGGAAGCTTTCTTT. The chain carries TRBV27 and TRBJ1-1; D call uncertain. The length of the CDR3 is 14 residues. Trimming took off 7 bases at V and 8 bases at J, with 20 bases between the two ends. In germline, CDR1 is MNHEY, CDR2 SMNVEV (reference sequence).

This clonotype was counted a few times. V and J are TRBV7-2 and TRBJ1-1, with 7 bases that match TRBD1. The CDR3 consists of 16 residues. The junction had 8 bases not matched to a gene; V was cut back by 4 bases and J by 0 bases. Germline CDR1 and CDR2: SGHTA and FQGNSA. DNA of the CDR3: TGTGCCAGCAGCTCGTCCTTCGGGACAGTGAACACTGAAGCTTTCTTT. It is translated as CASSSSFGTVNTEAFF.

V gene TRBV11-1 combines with J gene TRBJ2-5; 8 bases match TRBD1. V lost 5 bases and J lost 5; bases outside the gene matches: 13. Germline V gene lookup returns CDR1 SGHAT and CDR2 FQDESV (reference sequence). The CDR3 has 16 residues. The CDR3 here is CASSPRWTGKVETQYF. The CDR3 DNA reads TGTGCCAGCAGCCCTCGATGGACAGGGAAGGTGGAGACCCAGTACTTC. Supplemented by reference TRBV11-1 and TRBJ2-5, the full variable domain reads EAEVAQSPRYKITEKSQAVAFWCDPISGHATLYWYRQILGQGPELLVQFQDESVVDDSQLPKDRFSAERLKGVDSTLKIQPAELGDSAMYLCASSPRWTGKVETQYFGPGTRLLVL.

This clonotype came up a few times. The V and J genes are TRBV20-1 and TRBJ2-2; D may correspond to TRBD1 or TRBD2 (5 bases each). The CDR3 runs 14 residues. Per the germline V gene, CDR1 is DFQATT and CDR2 is SNEGSKA (reference sequence). The ends were cut back, 8 bases at V and 4 bases at J, with 17 bases in the middle. CDR3 loop: CSSRDASGTGELFF. Written as DNA, the CDR3 is TGCAGTTCCCGGGACGCCAGTGGCACCGGGGAGCTGTTTTTT.

The sample holds many counts of this clonotype. This CDR3 reads CASSPEGAKNIQYF. The CDR3, as DNA: TGCGCCAGCAGCCCCGAAGGGGCCAAAAACATTCAGTACTTC. The gene calls are TRBV5-1 and TRBJ2-4; unclear D gene. The CDR3 covers 14 residues. Trimming removed 4 bases from V and 1 base from J, with 9 bases in between. Germline assignment: CDR1 SGHRS and CDR2 YFSETQ.

The rearrangement joins TRBV7-9 to TRBJ2-2, with a tentative D call TRBD1 (6 bases). Deletions cut 2 bases from V and 5 bases from J, with 9 bases between. The germline CDR1 and CDR2 sequences are SEHNR and FQNEAQ (reference sequence). This CDR3 contains 14 residues. This CDR3 reads CASSLPRGTGELFF. The CDR3 nucleotides are TGTGCCAGCAGCTTACCGAGGGGGACCGGGGAGCTGTTTTTT.

This chain joins TRBV7-9 and TRBJ1-5; TRBD1 is a possible D gene (6 bases). The CDR3 sequence is 18 residues long. V lost 1 base and J lost 0, with 16 bases in between. Germline-derived CDR1 and CDR2 are SEHNR and FQNEAQ (reference sequence). DNA of the CDR3: TGTGCCAGCAGCTTAGGGGGGGCAAGTGGTTATAGCAATCAGCCCCAGCATTTT. This sequence encodes CASSLGGASGYSNQPQHF.

This clonotype was observed a handful of times. This chain connects TRBV18 to TRBJ2-7; 11 bases agree with TRBD2. The V and J ends lost 3 bases and 2 bases, in that order; junction bases with no gene match: 0. CDR3 length: 14 amino acids. In germline, CDR1 is KGHSH, CDR2 LQKENI. CDR3 in amino acids: CASSPGLAAYEQYF. The CDR3 nucleotides are TGTGCCAGCTCACCGGGACTAGCGGCCTACGAGCAGTACTTC. Together with reference TRBV18 and TRBJ2-7, the CDR3 gives the full variable domain: NAGVMQNPRHLVRRRGQEARLRCSPMKGHSHVYWYRQLPEEGLKFMVYLQKENIIDESGMPKERFSAEFPKEGPSILRIQQVVRGDSAAYFCASSPGLAAYEQYFGPGTRLTVT.

In this sample, this clonotype turned up many times. This chain links TRBV11-2 with TRBJ2-3, with 7 bases aligning to TRBD2. With V trimmed by 5 bases and J by 7 bases, 6 bases remained unmatched. The CDR3 consists of 13 residues. Germline V gene data show CDR1 as SGHAT and CDR2 as FQNNGV. For the CDR3, the DNA is TGTGCCAGCAGCGCGGCGGGGGTTTATACGCAGTATTTT. Amino acid sequence: CASSAAGVYTQYF.

This clonotype showed up just a few times. The CDR3: CASSDGGSGAKNIQYF. As DNA, the CDR3 is TGTGCCAGCAGTGATGGCGGTAGTGGGGCCAAAAACATTCAGTACTTC. The rearrangement links TRBV2 to TRBJ2-4, with D uncertain. The CDR3 length is 16 residues. The V gene's germline CDR1 is SNHLY and CDR2 FYNNEI. V was shortened by 3 bases and J by 1 base, with 13 bases between the two germline ends.

This clonotype was picked up many times. The genes are TRBV11-2 and TRBJ2-3; D possibly corresponds to TRBD1 (6 bases). The CDR3 has 14 amino acids. V dropped 3 bases and J dropped 2 bases, with 9 bases sitting between them. Germline CDR1 and CDR2: SGHAT and FQNNGV. In nucleotides, the CDR3 is TGTGCCAGCAGCTTTGGACAGATCACAGATACGCAGTATTTT. It codes for CASSFGQITDTQYF. The entire variable domain, with the rest obtained from reference TRBV11-2 and TRBJ2-3, is as follows: EAGVAQSPRYKIIEKRQSVAFWCNPISGHATLYWYQQILGQGPKLLIQFQNNGVVDDSQLPKDRFSAERLKGVDSTLKIQPAKLEDSAVYLCASSFGQITDTQYFGPGTRLTVL.

The chain has TRBV20-1 and TRBJ1-3; D gene unclear. The CDR3 has 14 residues. Looked up from germline, CDR1 is DFQATT and CDR2 is SNEGSKA (reference sequence). The V and J ends lost 5 bases and 0 bases respectively, with 11 bases between them. The CDR3 protein is CSAPDPRSGNTIYF. For the CDR3, the DNA is TGCAGTGCTCCAGACCCCCGCTCTGGAAACACCATATATTTT.

This clonotype was counted a few times. The gene calls are TRBV2 and TRBJ2-7; D gene ambiguous. V lost 6 bases and J 5 bases, leaving 20 bases between the germline ends. Germline lookup yields CDR1 SNHLY and CDR2 FYNNEI. The CDR3 loop spans 15 amino acids. Here the CDR3 DNA reads TGTGCCAGCAGGGATGGTACGCTATGGCTGGACGAGCAGTACTTC. It yields the protein CASRDGTLWLDEQYF.

A word on this clonotype: This likely comes from a read error, as the CDR3 has no conserved phenylalanine or tryptophan at its end. The chain is built from TRBV29-1 and TRBJ2-1, with unresolved D. Germline values: CDR1 SQVTM, CDR2 ANQGSEA. The ends were cut back, 3 bases at V and 9 bases at J, with 9 bases in the middle. The CDR3 loop spans 11 amino acids. CDR3 sequence: CSVDFRIEQFL. The CDR3, as DNA: TGCAGCGTTGATTTTCGGATTGAGCAGTTCTTA.